This is a list of T cell receptor beta chains from one sample in a study of T cell repertoires in cytomegalovirus infection. TCRdb re-derived calls from the reads in MiXCR, one entry per CDR3 protein. The sample has some 800,000 distinct CDR3 sequences, roughly 33% seen once; the top ten hold 9.5% to 15%. The antigens these receptors bind are not known. Specimen: cultured CD8+ T cells from PBMCs, collected from culture after CMV antigen stimulation. The source of these receptors is a human donor in good health (CMV status not recorded). Some clones in this sample may be carry-over from other donors' samples. The CDR3 runs from the conserved cysteine through the conserved F or W. The D gene is left open where the match is weak. Not all rows give a size; the values are once, few, many and, for expanded clones, a class.

J: TRBJ2-1; V: TRBV19; size: once; D: -; CDR3: CASSPPLGHWDEQFF; DNA: TGTGCCAGTAGTCCTCCTCTGGGGCACTGGGATGAGCAGTTCTTC
J: TRBJ2-5; V: TRBV12-3/TRBV12-4; size: few; D: TRBD2; CDR3: CASRKLAGAPGETQYF; DNA: TGTGCCAGCAGGAAACTAGCGGGGGCTCCGGGTGAGACCCAGTACTTC
J: TRBJ2-3; V: TRBV10-3; size: -; D: -; CDR3: CAISEGDTQYF; DNA: TGTGCCATCAGTGAGGGAGATACGCAGTATTTT
J: TRBJ2-7; V: TRBV12-5; size: -; D: -; CDR3: CASGLGRELGEQYF; DNA: TGTGCTAGTGGTCTCGGCAGGGAATTAGGGGAGCAGTACTTC
J: TRBJ2-3; V: TRBV23-1; size: -; D: -; CDR3: CASSQYSRTDTQYF; DNA: TGCGCCAGCAGTCAATACTCCCGCACAGATACGCAGTATTTT
J: TRBJ2-7; V: TRBV6-5; size: few; D: TRBD2; CDR3: CASNQGLAGDPYEQYF; DNA: TGTGCCAGCAATCAGGGACTAGCGGGGGACCCCTACGAGCAGTACTTC
J: TRBJ1-1; V: TRBV5-1; size: -; D: -; CDR3: CASSSAQGAYEAFF; DNA: TGCGCCAGCAGCTCGGCCCAGGGTGCTTACGAAGCTTTCTTT
J: TRBJ1-5; V: TRBV20-1; size: -; D: -; CDR3: CSARPRLTELGGRNYQPQHF; DNA: TGCAGTGCTAGGCCAAGGTTAACCGAACTGGGGGGGCGAAATTATCAGCCCCAGCATTTT
J: TRBJ1-4; V: TRBV7-9; size: -; D: -; CDR3: CASSFGGRRGEKLFF; DNA: TGTGCCAGCAGCTTCGGTGGCAGGAGGGGCGAAAAACTGTTTTTT
J: TRBJ2-3; V: TRBV6-2/TRBV6-3; size: -; D: TRBD1; CDR3: CASSAGTGGSTDTQYF; DNA: TGTGCCAGCAGCGCAGGGACAGGGGGCTCCACAGATACGCAGTATTTT
J: TRBJ2-7; V: TRBV10-1; size: few; D: -; CDR3: CASNDGSYEQYF; DNA: TGCGCCAGCAACGACGGATCCTACGAGCAGTACTTC
J: TRBJ1-5; V: TRBV9; size: -; D: -; CDR3: CASSVSSELNNQPQHF; DNA: TGTGCCAGCAGCGTCAGTTCCGAATTGAACAATCAGCCCCAGCATTTT
J: TRBJ2-1; V: TRBV28; size: -; D: -; CDR3: CASSFRGAYYNEQFF; DNA: TGTGCCAGCAGTTTCAGGGGGGCCTACTACAATGAGCAGTTCTTC
J: TRBJ2-5; V: TRBV11-1; size: many; D: -; CDR3: CASRGSGTDGRETQYF; DNA: TGTGCCAGCCGGGGATCCGGGACCGATGGGAGAGAGACCCAGTACTTC
J: TRBJ2-2; V: TRBV7-2; size: many; D: -; CDR3: CASSSTGFSTANTGELFF; DNA: TGTGCCAGCAGCTCCACAGGGTTCTCCACCGCGAACACCGGGGAGCTGTTTTTT
J: TRBJ2-5; V: TRBV4-1; size: few; D: TRBD2; CDR3: CASSLYSGANQETQYF; DNA: TGCGCCAGCAGCCTTTATAGCGGGGCCAACCAAGAGACCCAGTACTTC
J: TRBJ2-2; V: TRBV29-1; size: -; D: -; CDR3: CSAFGTTGELFF; DNA: TGCAGCGCCTTTGGGACAACCGGGGAGCTGTTTTTT
J: TRBJ1-2; V: TRBV29-1; size: -; D: -; CDR3: CSVEGPRDGYTF; DNA: TGCAGCGTTGAAGGACCTAGGGATGGCTACACCTTC
J: TRBJ1-2; V: TRBV4-2; size: -; D: TRBD1; CDR3: CASSQEPGQGSHYGYTF; DNA: TGTGCCAGCAGCCAAGAACCGGGACAGGGGAGCCACTATGGCTACACCTTC
J: TRBJ2-2; V: TRBV6-5; size: -; D: TRBD1; CDR3: CASSGDRADTGELFF; DNA: TGTGCCAGCAGTGGGGACAGGGCTGACACCGGGGAGCTGTTTTTT
J: TRBJ1-1; V: TRBV6-6; size: -; D: -; CDR3: CASSYFRENTEAFF; DNA: TGTGCCAGCAGTTACTTCAGGGAGAACACTGAAGCTTTCTTT
J: TRBJ2-5; V: TRBV7-8; size: few; D: -; CDR3: CASSLVGGMRETQYF; DNA: TGTGCCAGCAGCTTAGTCGGCGGTATGAGGGAGACCCAGTACTTC
J: TRBJ2-1; V: TRBV2; size: few; D: -; CDR3: CATLTSNEQFF; DNA: TGTGCCACCCTGACTAGCAATGAGCAGTTCTTC
J: TRBJ2-1; V: TRBV6-8; size: -; D: -; CDR3: CASSVAANEQFF; DNA: TGTGCCAGCAGTGTGGCGGCTAATGAGCAGTTCTTC
J: TRBJ1-1; V: TRBV6-5; size: few; D: -; CDR3: CASSYEGRLYTEAFF; DNA: TGTGCCAGCAGTTACGAGGGGCGATTGTACACTGAAGCTTTCTTT
J: TRBJ1-3; V: TRBV7-4; size: -; D: -; CDR3: CAIPPPDSSGNTIYF; DNA: TGTGCCATCCCCCCCCCCGATTCCTCTGGAAACACCATATATTTT
J: TRBJ2-5; V: TRBV12-3/TRBV12-4; size: -; D: -; CDR3: CANSPHWETQYF; DNA: TGTGCCAACAGTCCCCACTGGGAGACCCAGTACTTC
J: TRBJ1-2; V: TRBV12-3/TRBV12-4; size: -; D: -; CDR3: CASSPIPGAPNYGYTF; DNA: TGTGCCAGCAGCCCTATCCCGGGGGCGCCTAACTATGGCTACACCTTC
J: TRBJ2-5; V: TRBV7-9; size: -; D: -; CDR3: CASSVDAGETQYF; DNA: TGTGCCAGCAGCGTCGATGCGGGAGAGACCCAGTACTTC
J: TRBJ1-1; V: TRBV4-1; size: -; D: -; CDR3: CASSQQHEAFF; DNA: TGCGCCAGCAGCCAGCAACATGAAGCTTTCTTT
J: TRBJ1-1; V: TRBV6-5; size: few; D: -; CDR3: CASSGLEGVTEAFF; DNA: TGTGCCAGCAGCGGGTTGGAAGGGGTAACTGAAGCTTTCTTT
J: TRBJ1-2; V: TRBV28; size: -; D: -; CDR3: CASIGGHRINYGYTF; DNA: TGTGCCAGCATAGGAGGACACCGAATCAACTATGGCTACACCTTC
J: TRBJ1-4; V: TRBV7-6; size: -; D: TRBD1; CDR3: CASSSGDRVEKLFF; DNA: TGTGCCAGCAGCTCAGGGGACAGGGTTGAAAAACTGTTTTTT
J: TRBJ1-2; V: TRBV2; size: few; D: TRBD1; CDR3: CASKDRGRGYTF; DNA: TGTGCCAGCAAAGACAGGGGGCGAGGCTACACCTTC
J: TRBJ2-2; V: TRBV6-5; size: few; D: TRBD2; CDR3: CASGPGLAGSRTGELFF; DNA: TGTGCCAGCGGACCGGGACTAGCGGGGAGTAGGACCGGGGAGCTGTTTTTT
J: TRBJ1-4; V: TRBV19; size: few; D: TRBD1; CDR3: CASSIEEQGAIGEKLFF; DNA: TGTGCCAGTAGTATAGAGGAGCAGGGGGCGATCGGTGAAAAACTGTTTTTT
J: TRBJ2-3; V: TRBV12-3/TRBV12-4; size: many; D: -; CDR3: CASSFWGSTDTQYF; DNA: TGTGCCAGCAGTTTTTGGGGGAGCACAGATACGCAGTATTTT
J: TRBJ2-1; V: TRBV6-1; size: few; D: -; CDR3: CASTRNNEQFF; DNA: TGTGCCAGCACCCGTAACAATGAGCAGTTCTTC
J: TRBJ2-1; V: TRBV10-3; size: many; D: -; CDR3: CAISESHRDNEQFF; DNA: TGTGCCATCAGTGAGTCACATCGGGACAATGAGCAGTTCTTC
J: TRBJ1-1; V: TRBV6-1; size: -; D: -; CDR3: CASSSETGGAFF; DNA: TGTGCCAGCAGTTCCGAAACAGGCGGGGCTTTCTTT
J: TRBJ1-6; V: TRBV7-8; size: -; D: TRBD1; CDR3: CASSLPGQSSSPLHF; DNA: TGTGCCAGCAGTTTACCGGGACAGTCTAGTTCACCCCTCCACTTT
J: TRBJ2-2; V: TRBV7-6; size: many; D: TRBD1; CDR3: CASSLARGTGELFF; DNA: TGTGCCAGCAGCTTAGCCAGGGGGACCGGGGAGCTGTTTTTT
J: TRBJ2-5; V: TRBV5-1; size: -; D: TRBD2; CDR3: CASSLFGGGTETQYF; DNA: TGCGCCAGCAGCTTGTTCGGGGGGGGGACGGAGACCCAGTACTTC
J: TRBJ1-2; V: TRBV29-1; size: -; D: -; CDR3: CSVEDWAITGYGYTF; DNA: TGCAGCGTTGAAGACTGGGCCATAACGGGCTATGGCTACACCTTC
J: TRBJ2-2; V: TRBV4-1; size: -; D: -; CDR3: CASSRTWTGELFF; DNA: TGCGCCAGCAGCCGGACGTGGACCGGGGAGCTGTTTTTT
J: TRBJ1-5; V: TRBV27; size: few; D: -; CDR3: CASSLTRPEPQHF; DNA: TGTGCCAGCAGTTTAACGCGACCCGAGCCCCAGCATTTT
J: TRBJ1-6; V: TRBV7-9; size: -; D: -; CDR3: CASSPAGQNSPLHF; DNA: TGTGCCAGCAGTCCCGCGGGACAAAATTCACCCCTCCACTTT
J: TRBJ1-2; V: TRBV24-1; size: -; D: -; CDR3: CATTFRGGLYGYTF; DNA: TGTGCCACCACCTTCCGGGGGGGGCTTTATGGCTACACCTTC
J: TRBJ2-1; V: TRBV10-3; size: few; D: -; CDR3: CAISESMAGEVYNEQFF; DNA: TGTGCCATCAGTGAGTCGATGGCGGGTGAGGTTTACAATGAGCAGTTCTTC
J: TRBJ2-6; V: TRBV7-9; size: few; D: -; CDR3: CASSSLRQALSGANVLTF; DNA: TGTGCCAGCAGCTCCCTTCGACAGGCGCTCTCTGGGGCCAACGTCCTGACTTTC